Sequencing of this T cell receptor (beta chain) was carried out in a study of CD8+CD57+ T cells in acquired aplastic anemia. From germline, CDR1 is SNHLY and CDR2 FYNNEI. CDR3 length: 15 amino acids. The V gene end was trimmed by 2 bases and the J gene end by 0 bases; junction bases not matched to a gene: 2. Genomic DNA, the template, was used for profiling of the TCR beta VDJ and CDR3. In TCRdb, the reads were re-called with MiXCR into one record per CDR3 protein. Among around 130,000 distinct CDR3 sequences, 40% to 60% were seen once, and the ten largest hold around 2.3%. The J gene is TRBJ1-2, the V gene TRBV2; 8 bases match TRBD1. The sequencing input was sorted CD4+, CD8+, or CD8+CD57+ T cells (not recorded which) from PBMCs. The receptor's source is a human donor in good health, serving as a control. The CDR3 sequence is CASSETGGANYGYTF. The CDR3 nucleotides are TGTGCCAGCAGTGAAACAGGGGGAGCTAACTATGGCTACACCTTC.